This T cell receptor beta chain originates from a study of CD8+CD57+ T cells in acquired aplastic anemia. This clonotype was observed a handful of times. The antigen remains unidentified. Findings and caveats of the study: Patients and controls were found to share approximately 31 CD8+ CDR3 sequences.

The template for TCR beta VDJ and CDR3 sequence profiling was genomic DNA. A single record per CDR3 protein comes from TCRdb applying MiXCR to the reads. The table has about 260,000 distinct CDR3 sequences, less than 85% seen once. Per germline, CDR1 LNHDA and CDR2 SQIVND (reference sequence). The CDR3 is 13 amino acids. Between the trimmed V and J ends, which lost 8 bases and 4 bases, there was a span of 13 bases. The sequenced patients had an expansion of CD8+CD57+ cells seen by flow cytometry. None of the patients had been given any therapy when their blood was sampled. The TCR was taken from a human donor with aplastic anemia. The sample comprised sorted CD4+, CD8+, or CD8+CD57+ T cells (not recorded which) from PBMCs. The chain joins TRBV19 to TRBJ2-3; TRBD1 is a possible D gene (6 bases). The CDR3 DNA reads as TGTGCCAGTGCACCCTGGACAGCAGATACGCAGTATTTT. Amino acid sequence: CASAPWTADTQYF.